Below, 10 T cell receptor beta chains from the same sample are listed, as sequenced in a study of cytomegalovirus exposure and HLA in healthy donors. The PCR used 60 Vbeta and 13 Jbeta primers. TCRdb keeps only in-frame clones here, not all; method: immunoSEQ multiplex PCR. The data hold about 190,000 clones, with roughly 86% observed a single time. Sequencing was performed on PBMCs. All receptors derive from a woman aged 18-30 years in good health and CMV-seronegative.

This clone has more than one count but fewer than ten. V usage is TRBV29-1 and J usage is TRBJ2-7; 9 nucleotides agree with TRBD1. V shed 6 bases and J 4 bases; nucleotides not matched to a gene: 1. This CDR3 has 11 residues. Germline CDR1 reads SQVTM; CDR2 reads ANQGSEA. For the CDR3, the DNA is TGCAGCGTACAGGGGGCGTACGAGCAGTACTTC. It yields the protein CSVQGAYEQYF.

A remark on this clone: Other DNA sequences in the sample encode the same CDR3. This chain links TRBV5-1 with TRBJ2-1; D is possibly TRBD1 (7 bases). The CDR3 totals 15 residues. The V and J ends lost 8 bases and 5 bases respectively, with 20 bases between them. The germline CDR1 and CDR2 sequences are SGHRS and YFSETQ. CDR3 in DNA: TGCGCCAGTACGCCCCTAGCAGGGGGGCACAATGAGCAGTTCTTC. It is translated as CASTPLAGGHNEQFF.

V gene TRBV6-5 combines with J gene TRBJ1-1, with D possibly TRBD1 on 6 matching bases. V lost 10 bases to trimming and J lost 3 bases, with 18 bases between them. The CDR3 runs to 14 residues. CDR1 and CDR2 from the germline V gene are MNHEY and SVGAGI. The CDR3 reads CATSLRDTHTEAFF. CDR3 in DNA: TGTGCCACCTCACTCCGGGACACCCACACTGAAGCTTTCTTT.

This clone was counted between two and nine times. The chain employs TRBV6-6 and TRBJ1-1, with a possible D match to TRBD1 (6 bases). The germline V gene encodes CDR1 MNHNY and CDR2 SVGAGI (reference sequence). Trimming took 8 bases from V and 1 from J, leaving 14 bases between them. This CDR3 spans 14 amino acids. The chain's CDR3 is CASSAQGQNTEAFF. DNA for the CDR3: TGTGCCAGCTCTGCGCAGGGACAGAACACTGAAGCTTTCTTT.

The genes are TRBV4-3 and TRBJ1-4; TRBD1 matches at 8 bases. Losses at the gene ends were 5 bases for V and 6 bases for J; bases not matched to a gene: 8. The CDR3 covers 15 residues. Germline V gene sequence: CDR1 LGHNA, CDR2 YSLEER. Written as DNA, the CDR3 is TGCGCCAGCAGCTCGCGACAGGGGCGGGATGAAAAACTGTTTTTT. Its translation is CASSSRQGRDEKLFF.

CDR3: CASSPNGYGYTF. CDR3 bases: TGCGCCAGCAGCCCTAACGGGTATGGCTACACCTTC. V usage is TRBV5-1 and J usage is TRBJ1-2; D ambiguous. In germline, CDR1 is SGHRS, CDR2 YFSETQ. CDR3 length: 12 amino acids. Trimming took 4 bases from V and 5 from J, leaving 9 bases between them.

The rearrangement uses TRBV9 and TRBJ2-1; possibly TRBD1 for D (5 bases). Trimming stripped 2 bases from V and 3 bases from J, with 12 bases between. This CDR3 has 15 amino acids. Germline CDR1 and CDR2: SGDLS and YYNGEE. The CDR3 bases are TGTGCCAGCAGCGTGACAGTCGAACTCTACAATGAGCAGTTCTTC. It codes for CASSVTVELYNEQFF.

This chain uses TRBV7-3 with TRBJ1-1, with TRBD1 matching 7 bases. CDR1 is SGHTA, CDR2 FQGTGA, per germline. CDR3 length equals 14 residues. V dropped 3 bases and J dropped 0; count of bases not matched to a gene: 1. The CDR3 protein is CASSLTGLNTEAFF. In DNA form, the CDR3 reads TGTGCCAGCAGCTTGACAGGGTTGAACACTGAAGCTTTCTTT.

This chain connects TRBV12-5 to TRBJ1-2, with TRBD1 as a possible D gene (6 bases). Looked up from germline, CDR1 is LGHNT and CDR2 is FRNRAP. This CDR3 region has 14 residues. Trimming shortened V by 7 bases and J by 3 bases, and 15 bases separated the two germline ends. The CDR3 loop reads CASAFPGVDYGYTF. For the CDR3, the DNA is TGTGCTAGTGCCTTTCCAGGGGTCGACTATGGCTACACCTTC. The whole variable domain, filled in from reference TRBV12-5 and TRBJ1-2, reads DARVTQTPRHKVTEMGQEVTMRCQPILGHNTVFWYRQTMMQGLELLAYFRNRAPLDDSGMPKDRFSAEMPDATLATLKIQPSEPRDSAVYFCASAFPGVDYGYTFGSGTRLTVV.

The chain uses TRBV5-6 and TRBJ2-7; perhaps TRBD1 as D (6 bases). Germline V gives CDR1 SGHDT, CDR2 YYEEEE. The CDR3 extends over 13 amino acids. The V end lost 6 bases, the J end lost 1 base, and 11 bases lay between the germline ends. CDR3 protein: CASTFGQSYEQYF. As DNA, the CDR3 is TGTGCCAGCACCTTCGGACAGTCCTACGAGCAGTACTTC.